This TCR beta chain originates from a study of T cell repertoires in cytomegalovirus infection. MiXCR was run by TCRdb on the reads, yielding one entry per CDR3 protein. The data hold approximately 500,000 distinct CDR3 sequences, with around 35% observed a single time. Note on this clonotype: The antigen is unknown.

V lost 2 bases and J 0 bases, leaving 13 bases between the germline ends. The length of the CDR3 is 16 residues. In germline, CDR1 is MNHGY, CDR2 SAAAGT. The material was cultured PBMCs, obtained from culture after CMV antigen stimulation. The chain links TRBV6-8 to TRBJ1-1; no definite D call. The TCR was taken from a human donor in good health (CMV status not recorded). Some clones in this sample may be carry-over from other donors' samples. The CDR3 region has the DNA TGTGCCAGCAGTTACGGAGTCTCTCCCATGAACACTGAAGCTTTCTTT. Its protein product is CASSYGVSPMNTEAFF.